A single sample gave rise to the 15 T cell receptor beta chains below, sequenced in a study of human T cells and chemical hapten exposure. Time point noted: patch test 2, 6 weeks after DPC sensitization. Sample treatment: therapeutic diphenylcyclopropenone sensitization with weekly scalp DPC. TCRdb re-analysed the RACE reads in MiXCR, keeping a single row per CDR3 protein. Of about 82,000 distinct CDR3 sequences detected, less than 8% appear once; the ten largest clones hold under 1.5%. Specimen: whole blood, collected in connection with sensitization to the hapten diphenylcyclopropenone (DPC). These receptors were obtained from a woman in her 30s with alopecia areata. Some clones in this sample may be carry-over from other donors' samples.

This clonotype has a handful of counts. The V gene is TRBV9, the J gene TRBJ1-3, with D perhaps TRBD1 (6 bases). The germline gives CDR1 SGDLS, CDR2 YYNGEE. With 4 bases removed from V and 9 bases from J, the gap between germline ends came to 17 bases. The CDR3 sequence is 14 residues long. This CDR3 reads CASSPRTAGGTIYF. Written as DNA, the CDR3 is TGTGCCAGCAGCCCCCGGACAGCCGGCGGCACCATATATTTT.

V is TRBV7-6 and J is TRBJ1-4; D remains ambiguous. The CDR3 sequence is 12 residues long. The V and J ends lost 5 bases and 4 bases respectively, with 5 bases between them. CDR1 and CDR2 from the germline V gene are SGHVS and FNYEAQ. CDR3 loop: CASSQDNEKLFF. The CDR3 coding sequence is TGTGCCAGCAGCCAGGATAATGAAAAACTGTTTTTT.

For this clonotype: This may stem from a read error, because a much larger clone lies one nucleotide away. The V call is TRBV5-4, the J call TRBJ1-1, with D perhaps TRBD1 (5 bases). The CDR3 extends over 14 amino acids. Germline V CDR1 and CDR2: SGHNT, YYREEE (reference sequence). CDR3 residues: CASSYDRSNTKAFF. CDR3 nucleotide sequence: TGTGCCAGCAGCTACGACAGATCGAACACTAAAGCTTTCTTT.

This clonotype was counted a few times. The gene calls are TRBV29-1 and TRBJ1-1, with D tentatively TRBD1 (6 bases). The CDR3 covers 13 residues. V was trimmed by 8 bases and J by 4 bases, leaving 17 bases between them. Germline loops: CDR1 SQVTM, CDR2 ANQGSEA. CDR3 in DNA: TGCAGCCCTTCCTTTGGGGGCGTCACTGAAGCTTTCTTT. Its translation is CSPSFGGVTEAFF. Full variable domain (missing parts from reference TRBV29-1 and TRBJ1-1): SAVISQKPSRDICQRGTSLTIQCQVDSQVTMMFWYRQQPGQSLTLIATANQGSEATYESGFVIDKFPISRPNLTFSTLTVSNMSPEDSSIYLCSPSFGGVTEAFFGQGTRLTVV.

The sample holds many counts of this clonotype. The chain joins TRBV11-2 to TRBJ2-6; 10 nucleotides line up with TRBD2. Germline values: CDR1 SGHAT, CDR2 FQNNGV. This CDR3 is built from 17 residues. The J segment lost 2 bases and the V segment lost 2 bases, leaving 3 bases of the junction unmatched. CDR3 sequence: CASSLSGGVPGANVLTF. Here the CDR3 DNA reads TGTGCCAGCAGCTTAAGCGGGGGGGTCCCTGGGGCCAACGTCCTGACTTTC.

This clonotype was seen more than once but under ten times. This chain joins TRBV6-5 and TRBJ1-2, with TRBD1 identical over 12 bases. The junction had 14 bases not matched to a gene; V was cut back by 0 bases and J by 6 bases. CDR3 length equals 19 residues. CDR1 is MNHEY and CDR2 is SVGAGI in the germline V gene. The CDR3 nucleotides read TGTGCCAGCAGTTACTCGACCGGGACAGGGGGCGCGTTTGATCATGGCTACACCTTC. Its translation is CASSYSTGTGGAFDHGYTF.

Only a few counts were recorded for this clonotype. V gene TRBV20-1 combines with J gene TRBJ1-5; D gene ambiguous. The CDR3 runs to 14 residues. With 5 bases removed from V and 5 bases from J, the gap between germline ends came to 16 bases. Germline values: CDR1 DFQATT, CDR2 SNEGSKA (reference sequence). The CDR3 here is CSASTSTGDQPQHF. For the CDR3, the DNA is TGCAGTGCTTCCACCTCCACCGGGGATCAGCCCCAGCATTTT.

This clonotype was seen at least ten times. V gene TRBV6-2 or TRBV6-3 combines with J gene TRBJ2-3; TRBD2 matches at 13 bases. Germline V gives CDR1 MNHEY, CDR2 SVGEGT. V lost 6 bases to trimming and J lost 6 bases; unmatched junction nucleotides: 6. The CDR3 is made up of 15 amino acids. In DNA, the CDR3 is TGTGCCAGCAGCCCTACTAGCGGGGGGGCCGATACGCAGTATTTT. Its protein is CASSPTSGGADTQYF.

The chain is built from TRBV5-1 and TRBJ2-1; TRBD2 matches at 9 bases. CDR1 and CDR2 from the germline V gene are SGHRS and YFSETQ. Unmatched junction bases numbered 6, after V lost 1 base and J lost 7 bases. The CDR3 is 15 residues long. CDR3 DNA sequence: TGCGCCAGCAGCTTGTACGGCGGGGGGGCAAATGAGCAGTTCTTC. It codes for CASSLYGGGANEQFF.

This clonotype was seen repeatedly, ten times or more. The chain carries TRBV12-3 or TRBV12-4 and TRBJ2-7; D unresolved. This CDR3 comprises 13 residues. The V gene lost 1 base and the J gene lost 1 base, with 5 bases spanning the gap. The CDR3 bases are TGTGCCAGCAGTTTAGTGGGGTCCTACGAGCAGTACTTC. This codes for CASSLVGSYEQYF.

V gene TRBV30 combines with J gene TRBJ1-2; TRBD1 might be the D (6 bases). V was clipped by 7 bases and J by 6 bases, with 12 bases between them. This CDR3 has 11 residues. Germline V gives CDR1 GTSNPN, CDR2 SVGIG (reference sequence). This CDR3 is CALNREDGYTF. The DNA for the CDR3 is TGTGCCTTGAACAGGGAGGATGGCTACACCTTC.

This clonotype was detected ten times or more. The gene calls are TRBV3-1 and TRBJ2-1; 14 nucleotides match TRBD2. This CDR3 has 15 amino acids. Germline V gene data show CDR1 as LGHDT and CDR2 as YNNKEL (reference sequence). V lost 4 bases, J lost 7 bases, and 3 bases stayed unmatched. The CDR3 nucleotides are TGTGCCAGCAGCCGACTAGCGGGGGGGTTGAATGAGCAGTTCTTC. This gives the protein CASSRLAGGLNEQFF.

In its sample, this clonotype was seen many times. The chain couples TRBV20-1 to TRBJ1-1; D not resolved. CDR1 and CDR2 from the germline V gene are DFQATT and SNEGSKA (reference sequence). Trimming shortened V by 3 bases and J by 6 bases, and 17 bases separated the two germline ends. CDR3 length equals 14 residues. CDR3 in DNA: TGCAGTGCTAGGGAGGACCTACGGGTCGCTGAAGCTTTCTTT. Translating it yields CSAREDLRVAEAFF.

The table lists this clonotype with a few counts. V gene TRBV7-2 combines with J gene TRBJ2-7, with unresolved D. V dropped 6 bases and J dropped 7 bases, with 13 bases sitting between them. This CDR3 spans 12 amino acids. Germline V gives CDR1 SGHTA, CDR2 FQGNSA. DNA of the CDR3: TGTGCCAGCAGACCAACAGACTTGGAGCAGTACTTC. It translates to CASRPTDLEQYF.

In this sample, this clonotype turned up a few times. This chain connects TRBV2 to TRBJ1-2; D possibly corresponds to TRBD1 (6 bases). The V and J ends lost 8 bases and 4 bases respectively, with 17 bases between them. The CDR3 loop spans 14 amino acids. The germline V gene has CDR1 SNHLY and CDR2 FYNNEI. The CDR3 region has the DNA TGTGCCAGCCAAACAGGGCCGACTGGCTATGGCTACACCTTC. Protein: CASQTGPTGYGYTF.